Sequencing of this T cell receptor (beta chain) was carried out in a study of T-cell memory formation after mild COVID-19. Via MiXCR, TCRdb re-called the 5' RACE reads, giving one row per CDR3 protein. Among about 170,000 distinct CDR3 sequences listed, roughly 13% were seen once. Sequencing was performed on PBMCs or a T cell subset sorted from them (not recorded which). This receptor was obtained from a man younger than 30 who had mild COVID-19 (a few samples of this study predate the infection). Cell type and time point are not known.

In DNA, the CDR3 is TGTGCCACCAGCAGTCGTGGGAACACTGAAGCTTTCTTT. Translated: CATSSRGNTEAFF. The gene calls are TRBV15 and TRBJ1-1; D unresolved. The length of the CDR3 is 13 residues. Trimming removed 3 bases from V and 1 base from J, with 6 bases in between. Germline CDR1 is LNHNV and CDR2 is YYDKDF (reference sequence).